This TCR beta chain was sequenced in a study of T cells after yellow fever vaccination. Across the whole study: Preparing low-cell-number fractions relied on SMART-Seq v4 Ultra Low Input.

TCRdb processed the 5' RACE reads anew with MiXCR; each CDR3 protein has one entry. The top ten clones hold about 19% of a sample with about 250,000 distinct CDR3 sequences, 3.6% of them seen once. Only a few counts were recorded for this clonotype. The CDR3 is made up of 14 amino acids. V lost 5 bases to trimming and J lost 12 bases, with 19 bases between them. The sample was PBMCs, taken 15 days after the yellow fever booster vaccination. The clonotype comes from a man aged 18 to 30 who received the YFV17D yellow fever vaccine. V and J are TRBV12-3 or TRBV12-4 and TRBJ1-4; possible D gene TRBD1, 6 bases. The CDR3 is CASSHNPRGEELFF. The CDR3 nucleotides read TGTGCCAGCAGTCACAACCCCAGGGGCGAGGAACTGTTTTTT.